This T cell receptor (beta chain) emerged from a study of response to subunit inactivated influenza vaccine. This clonotype occurred many times. The target antigen is unknown. This CDR3 has 14 residues. Germline values: CDR1 DFQATT, CDR2 SNEGSKA (reference sequence). V trimming: 5 bases; J trimming: 8 bases; junction bases outside the gene matches: 10. TCRdb recomputed calls from the RT-PCR reads with MiXCR, one row per CDR3 protein. Of over 650,000 distinct CDR3 sequences listed, less than 20% are singletons. Study findings and constraints: New T cells are recruited in small numbers by each seasonal influenza vaccination, according to the authors' suggestion.

The chain couples TRBV20-1 to TRBJ2-1; 9 bases are a match to TRBD2. The clonotype comes from a man between 50 and 59 years old who received an inactivated influenza vaccine. The source material was PBMCs from blood, sampled 5 to 6 days after vaccination. This CDR3 reads CSAYTGGLAHEQFF. The CDR3 DNA reads as TGCAGTGCTTACACCGGGGGACTAGCACATGAGCAGTTCTTC.